This T cell receptor beta chain was sequenced during a study of shared clonotypes between healthy human individuals. Assay: immunoSEQ multiplex PCR; the TCRdb copy retains only in-frame clones and omits some. The sample lists under 1,100,000 clones; approximately 78% were seen once. As regards this clone: Its antigen is currently unknown.

The ends lost 4 bases at V and 0 bases at J; junction bases unmatched: 4. Germline-derived CDR1 and CDR2 are KGHSH and LQKENI. The CDR3 sequence is 17 residues long. All of the donors resided in Nashville, Tennessee, and each was a Caucasian adult. Points from the study as a whole: With few donors, the genetic and exposure-history diversity represented was limited. Larger estimated richness was generally recorded for naive subsets relative to memory subsets.

The sample comprised memory CD4+ T cells from PBMCs. Subset meaning: CD45RA-negative fraction. The V and J genes are TRBV18 and TRBJ2-3, with TRBD2 matching 13 bases. This TCR derives from a young man in good health. Some clones in this sample may be carry-over from other donors' samples. The CDR3 loop is CASSQPGLAGSTDTQYF. The DNA of the CDR3 is TGTGCCAGCTCACAACCGGGACTAGCGGGAAGCACAGATACGCAGTATTTT.